This TCR beta chain was identified in a study of control samples from healthy donors and cancer patients. The assay was immunoSEQ multiplex PCR, and TCRdb's table has in-frame clones only and misses some. The sample shows roughly 100,000 clones, about 91% of them seen only once. V was pared by 6 bases and J by 1 base, with 9 bases between. The CDR3 is made up of 13 amino acids. The TCR sequence derives from a young woman in good health. The sequenced sample consisted of blood. V is TRBV12-3 or TRBV12-4 and J is TRBJ1-1; D is possibly TRBD1 (5 bases). The CDR3 DNA reads TGTGCCAGCAGCTTGACAGAGAACACTGAAGCTTTCTTT. Protein sequence: CASSLTENTEAFF.